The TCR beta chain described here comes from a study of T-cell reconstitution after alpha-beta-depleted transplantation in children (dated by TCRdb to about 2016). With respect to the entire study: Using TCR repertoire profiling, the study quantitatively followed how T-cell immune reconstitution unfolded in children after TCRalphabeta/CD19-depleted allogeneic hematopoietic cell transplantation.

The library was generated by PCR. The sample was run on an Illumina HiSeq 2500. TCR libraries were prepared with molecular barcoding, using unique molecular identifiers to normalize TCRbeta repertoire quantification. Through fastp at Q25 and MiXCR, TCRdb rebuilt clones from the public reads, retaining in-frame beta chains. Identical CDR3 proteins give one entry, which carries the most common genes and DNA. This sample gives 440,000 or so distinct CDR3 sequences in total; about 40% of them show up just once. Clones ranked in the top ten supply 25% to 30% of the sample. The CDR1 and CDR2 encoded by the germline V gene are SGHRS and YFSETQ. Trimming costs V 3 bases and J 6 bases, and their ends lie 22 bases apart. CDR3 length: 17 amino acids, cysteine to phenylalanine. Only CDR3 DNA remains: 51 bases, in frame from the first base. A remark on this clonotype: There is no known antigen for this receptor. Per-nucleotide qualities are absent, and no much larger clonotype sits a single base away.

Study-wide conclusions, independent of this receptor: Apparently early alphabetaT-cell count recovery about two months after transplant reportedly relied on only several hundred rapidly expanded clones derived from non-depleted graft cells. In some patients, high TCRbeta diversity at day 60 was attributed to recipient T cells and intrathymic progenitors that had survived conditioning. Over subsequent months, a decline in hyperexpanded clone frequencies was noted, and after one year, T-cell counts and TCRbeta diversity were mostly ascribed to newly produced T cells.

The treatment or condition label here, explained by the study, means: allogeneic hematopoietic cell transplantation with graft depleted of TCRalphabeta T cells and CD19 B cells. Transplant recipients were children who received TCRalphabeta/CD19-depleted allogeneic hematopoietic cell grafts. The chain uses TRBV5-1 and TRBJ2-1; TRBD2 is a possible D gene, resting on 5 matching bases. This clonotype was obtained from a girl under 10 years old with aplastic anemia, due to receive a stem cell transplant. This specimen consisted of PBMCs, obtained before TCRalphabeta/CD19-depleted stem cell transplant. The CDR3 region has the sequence CASSYPPSGRPLNEQFF. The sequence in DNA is TGCGCCAGCAGCTACCCGCCCAGCGGCCGGCCCCTCAATGAGCAGTTCTTC.